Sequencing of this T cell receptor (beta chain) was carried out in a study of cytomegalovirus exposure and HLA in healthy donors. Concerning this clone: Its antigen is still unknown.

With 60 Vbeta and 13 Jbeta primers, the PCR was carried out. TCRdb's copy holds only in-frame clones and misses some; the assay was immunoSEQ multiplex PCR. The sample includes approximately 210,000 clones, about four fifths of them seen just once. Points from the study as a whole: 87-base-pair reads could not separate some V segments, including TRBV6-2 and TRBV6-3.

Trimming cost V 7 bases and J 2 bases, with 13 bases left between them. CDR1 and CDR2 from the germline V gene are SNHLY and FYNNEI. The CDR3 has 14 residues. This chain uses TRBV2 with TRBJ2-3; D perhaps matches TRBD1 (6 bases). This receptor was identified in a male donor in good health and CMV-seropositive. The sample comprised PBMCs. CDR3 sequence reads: CASTFDRFTDTQYF. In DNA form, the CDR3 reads TGTGCCAGCACCTTCGACAGGTTCACAGATACGCAGTATTTT.